A selection of T cell receptor beta chains follows, all from one sample in a study of technical replicates of blood from several donors. The protocol was immunoSEQ multiplex PCR, while the TCRdb copy is restricted to in-frame clones and leaves out a portion. Here the sample spans approximately 81,000 clones, more than 90% being singletons. Specimen: T cells isolated from PBMCs. Source of these receptors: a human donor in good health. CDR3s include the opening cysteine and the closing phenylalanine or tryptophan. The D gene is left open where the match is weak. Size is omitted from some rows. Given values are once, few, many or a class for expanded clones.

d_call,j_call,v_call,clone_size,cdr3_nt,cdr3_aa
TRBD1,TRBJ2-1,TRBV6-5,once,TGTGCCAGCAGTTGGGACAGGGGAGGCAATGAGCAGTTCTTC,CASSWDRGGNEQFF
TRBD1,TRBJ2-5,TRBV5-6,once,TGTGCCAGCAGCTGGGACAGGGCAGAGACCCAGTACTTC,CASSWDRAETQYF
NA,TRBJ1-1,TRBV6-5,NA,TGTGCCAGCATCCCGGAGGCGGGCTTGAACACTGAAGCTTTCTTT,CASIPEAGLNTEAFF
TRBD2,TRBJ2-3,TRBV7-9,NA,TGTGCCAGCAGCTTAGTACTAGCGGGAGTTAACGGGCAGTATTTT,CASSLVLAGVNGQYF
TRBD1,TRBJ2-5,TRBV11-3,NA,TGTGCCAGCAGCCAGGCAGGGGGAACGGAGACCCAGTACTTC,CASSQAGGTETQYF
NA,TRBJ1-1,TRBV7-9,NA,TGTGCCAGCAGCTTAGGAGGTCCTGAAGCTTTCTTT,CASSLGGPEAFF
TRBD1,TRBJ1-5,TRBV4-2,NA,TGTGCCAGCAGCCAAGAGCGGGGACAGGGAAGCAATCAGCCCCAGCATTTT,CASSQERGQGSNQPQHF
TRBD1,TRBJ2-7,TRBV6-5,NA,TGTGCCAGCAGTTACGGGACAGGAGACTACGAGCAGTACTTC,CASSYGTGDYEQYF
NA,TRBJ1-2,TRBV4-1,NA,TGCGCCAGCAGCCAAAGGGAGAACTATGGCTACACCTTC,CASSQRENYGYTF
NA,TRBJ2-1,TRBV27,NA,TGTGCCAGCAGCAGGGACTCGAGCTCCTACAATGAGCAGTTCTTC,CASSRDSSSYNEQFF
NA,TRBJ2-5,TRBV5-4,NA,TGTGCCAGCAGCTTGAATTTTGGGGGCCTAGAGACCCAGTACTTC,CASSLNFGGLETQYF
TRBD1,TRBJ1-2,TRBV2,NA,TGTGCCAGCAACGAGGGACAGGGCTACACCTTC,CASNEGQGYTF
TRBD1,TRBJ2-6,TRBV19,NA,TGTGCCAGTAAGGGAGGACAGGGAAACAGTGAGACCGGGGCCAACGTCCTGACTTTC,CASKGGQGNSETGANVLTF
TRBD2,TRBJ2-3,TRBV7-2,NA,TGTGCCAGCAGCAGGACTAGCGGGAGCACAGATACGCAGTATTTT,CASSRTSGSTDTQYF
TRBD1,TRBJ1-4,TRBV5-8,NA,TGTGCCAGCAGCTTGAACGGGGCGACAGGGGAAAAACTGTTTTTT,CASSLNGATGEKLFF
TRBD2,TRBJ2-7,TRBV5-6,once,TGTGCCAGCAGCGGGAGCGGGAGTACCTACGAGCAGTACTTC,CASSGSGSTYEQYF
NA,TRBJ1-2,TRBV12-5,NA,TGTGCTAGTGACCGGGGGGGCCTATATGGCTACACCTTC,CASDRGGLYGYTF
TRBD2,TRBJ2-7,TRBV19,NA,TGTGCCAGTAGTATAGATTCTAGCGGGAGATACGAGCAGTACTTC,CASSIDSSGRYEQYF
NA,TRBJ1-1,TRBV11-2,NA,TGTGCCAGCAGCTTCTATTCAAACACTGAAGCTTTCTTT,CASSFYSNTEAFF
TRBD1,TRBJ2-1,TRBV6-1,NA,TGTGCCAGCATCCGGGACAGGACCTACAATGAGCAGTTCTTC,CASIRDRTYNEQFF
NA,TRBJ2-1,TRBV5-1,NA,TGCGCCAGCAGCTTGAACACCGAGCAGTTCTTC,CASSLNTEQFF
NA,TRBJ2-7,TRBV5-6,NA,TGTGCCAGCAGCTTGTATCGGGAGAGGGGCGAGCAGTACTTC,CASSLYRERGEQYF
TRBD1,TRBJ1-2,TRBV25-1,NA,TGTGCCAGCAGTGGTCCGGGACAGGGTAAAGGAGCTAACTATGGCTACACCTTC,CASSGPGQGKGANYGYTF
NA,TRBJ2-1,TRBV27,NA,TGTGCCAGCAGAGGTCCGCGGGGCCACTCCTACAATGAGCAGTTCTTC,CASRGPRGHSYNEQFF
NA,TRBJ2-3,TRBV4-1,NA,TGCGCCAGCAGCCCAGGCCACAGACAGCCAGATACGCAGTATTTT,CASSPGHRQPDTQYF
TRBD1,TRBJ2-3,TRBV27,NA,TGTGCCAGCAGGGGACAGGGGTCTTCCCATACGCAGTATTTT,CASRGQGSSHTQYF
NA,TRBJ2-6,TRBV2,NA,TGTGCCAGCAGTGGACCCGGGACACCGCTCTCTGGGGCCAACGTCCTGACTTTC,CASSGPGTPLSGANVLTF
NA,TRBJ1-1,TRBV19,NA,TGTGCCAGTACCCCGGACAGGAACACTGAAGCTTTCTTT,CASTPDRNTEAFF
NA,TRBJ1-5,TRBV29-1,once,TGCAGCGTTGTGGACAGCACTAATAGCAATCAGCCCCAGCATTTT,CSVVDSTNSNQPQHF
NA,TRBJ2-7,TRBV6-1,NA,TGTGCCAGCAGTGAAGGACACGATCGCTACGAGCAGTACTTC,CASSEGHDRYEQYF
NA,TRBJ1-5,TRBV5-5,NA,TGTGCCAGCAGCTTACAGGTGGGAAGCAATCAGCCCCAGCATTTT,CASSLQVGSNQPQHF
NA,TRBJ1-1,TRBV10-3,NA,TGTGCCATCAGTCACAGGCCGGATTCGGCTTTCTTT,CAISHRPDSAFF
NA,TRBJ1-2,TRBV19,NA,TGTGCCAGTAGTATTCTGACAGGAAACTATGGCTACACCTTC,CASSILTGNYGYTF
NA,TRBJ2-7,TRBV20-1,NA,TGCAGTGCTAGTGGGGAGAACGAGCAGTACTTC,CSASGENEQYF
TRBD1,TRBJ1-5,TRBV29-1,once,TGCAGCGTTACAGGGGTTGGCAATCAGCCCCAGCATTTT,CSVTGVGNQPQHF
NA,TRBJ2-5,TRBV2,NA,TGTGCCAGCAGCCGGAAACTAGCCCAAGAGACCCAGTACTTC,CASSRKLAQETQYF
TRBD1,TRBJ2-1,TRBV9,NA,TGTGCCAGCAGCGTCGGGACAGGGGAGGAGAACAATGAGCAGTTCTTC,CASSVGTGEENNEQFF
TRBD2,TRBJ2-1,TRBV7-2,NA,TGTGCCAGCAGCTTACTAGCGGGACTAGTTGGGAATGAGCAGTTCTTC,CASSLLAGLVGNEQFF
TRBD2,TRBJ2-1,TRBV15,NA,TGTGCCACCCGCGCCTTAACTAGCGGGAGGGCCGATGAGCAGTTCTTC,CATRALTSGRADEQFF
NA,TRBJ2-7,TRBV30,once,TGTGCCTGGAGTGTACAGGAAACCTACGAGCAGTACTTC,CAWSVQETYEQYF
TRBD1,TRBJ2-7,TRBV5-1,once,TGCGCCAGCAGTCAGGGGGACCCTTACTACGAGCAGTACTTC,CASSQGDPYYEQYF
NA,TRBJ1-1,TRBV7-6,NA,TGTGCCAGCAGCTTAGCGCAGGGGACTGAAGCTTTCTTT,CASSLAQGTEAFF